This T cell receptor beta chain comes out of a study of tumor-infiltrating lymphocytes in localized non-small cell lung cancer (dated by TCRdb to about 2021). About the investigation overall: The cohort covered several histologies, both smokers and never-smokers, and patients whose samples were collected after neoadjuvant chemotherapy. A total of approximately 56 patients were included in the paired tumor versus uninvolved lung comparison of immunoSEQ T-cell fraction. Each patient contributed resected tumor tissue and uninvolved lung tissue from the same patient, described as non-adjacent to the tumor. The overall ICON cohort comprised 150 surgical patients with localized non-small cell lung cancer whose tumors were resected. TCR sequencing was one of several integrated assays, alongside flow cytometry, multiplex immunofluorescence, RNA-seq, exome sequencing and proteomics, applied to the same patients.

ICON enrollment began in early 2016, and the last patient was enrolled in late 2018. From a subcohort of some 80 patients, fresh tumor and matched uninvolved tissue were collected for in-depth immune analyses, including TCR sequencing. DNA isolated from bulk tissue, without cell sorting, was used for TCR sequencing. TCR sequencing with the immunoSEQ assay provided the T-cell fraction in tumor and uninvolved lung tissue. In the paper's pipeline: In the survival analysis, patients were divided into a high T-cell fraction group (upper tertile) and a low T-cell fraction group (lower two tertiles), and the two groups were compared using a log-rank test. A signed-rank test was used to test paired tumor versus uninvolved lung differences in T-cell fraction. TCRdb's version of the immuneACCESS table is confined to in-frame rearrangements and falls short of the full clone set. An unresolved V gene accounts for under half of the shortfall where checked; the remainder is of unknown origin. For V, J and clone size, that table is used; D and trimming come from the DNA. The sample profile shows approximately 9,000 clones; 70% to 80% of them were found once. The ten biggest clones cover around 9.6% of the sample.

On the study overall, not on this receptor specifically: Consistent with immunofluorescence CD3 counts, TCRbeta sequencing supported greater T cell infiltration in tumors than in uninvolved lung tissue. Different pieces of the same tissue were used for different assays, so technical variation could not be separated from intratumor heterogeneity. Because assay coverage varied across patients depending on available tissue quantity, TCR sequencing was performed for only a subset of the cohort. No difference in TCR-derived T-cell fraction was observed between the flow cytometry-defined immunotypes IM1 (good prognosis) and IM2 (poor prognosis). No association of tumor T-cell fraction from TCR sequencing with recurrence-free survival was found (p = 0.61).

Remarks on this clone: It lacks a known antigen. Base qualities were left out, and no much larger clone turns up one base away.

V has 5 bases trimmed and J has 4 bases trimmed; junction bases matching no gene number 4. CDR1 and CDR2 (MNHNS, SASEGT) derive from the germline V gene. Its CDR3 holds 15 amino acids, cysteine through phenylalanine. Only the CDR3 part of the read is kept: 45 bases, read in frame from the first base. This clonotype was sampled from a human donor with non-small cell lung cancer. The specimen sequenced was lung tumor tissue. In this chain, TRBV6-1 is recombined with TRBJ2-2, with 10 middle bases fitting TRBD2. The CDR3 region: CASSTQREGTGELFF. Read as DNA, the sequence is TGTGCCAGCAGTACCCAGCGGGAGGGCACCGGGGAGCTGTTTTTT.